This TCR beta chain is from a study of shared clonotypes between healthy human individuals (dated by TCRdb to the early 2020s). Turning to the overall study: The cohort included three men and a couple of women between 18 and 49 years of age. Per donor, three plates each were used for CD4 naive and CD4 memory, two for CD8 naive, and one for CD8 memory. The study deeply sequenced blood TCR repertoires of about 5 healthy adults to estimate repertoire size and the extent of clonotype sharing between individuals. To increase sequencing depth and limit assay-specific biases, TCR repertoire library preparation and sequencing were carried out by different laboratories using diverse techniques. Each donor's leukapheresis produced roughly between about 0.85 and 10 billion PBMCs. Broad study findings and their caveats: Across four donors, 4.5% to 6.5% of naive CD4, approximately 4% of naive CD8, under 2.5% of memory CD4, and roughly 0.4% of memory CD8 clonotypes were shared. Estimated clonotype richness was generally larger for naive than for memory subsets. Sampling was restricted to blood, and TCR repertoires in tissue are likely to differ from TCR repertoires in blood. Because the study included a small number of donors, the genetic and exposure-history diversity represented was limited. Incomplete sequencing was indicated by rarefaction of sorted-subset datasets, despite the large sequencing depth. Compared with non-shared clonotypes, the clonotypes found in all four sorted-subset donors had higher generation probabilities. Pairwise subsampling led to the expectation that sequencing depth would affect the degree of clonotype sharing among donors.

The CDR3, from cysteine to phenylalanine, totals 16 residues. Only the CDR3 part of the read is kept: 48 bases, read in frame from the first base. For this chain, trimming is 3 bases at the V end and 8 bases at the J end, and the number of junction bases without a gene match is 10. Taken from the germline V gene, the CDR1 and CDR2 loops are SGHRS and YFSETQ. On this clone: This clone's antigen is unknown. Within one base of it there is no much larger clone, and no base qualities were kept.

Healthy HIV-negative adults with no recently reported acute infections or vaccinations were included as donors. Every donor was a Caucasian adult living in Nashville, Tennessee, USA. CD4+ T cells were enriched by magnetic negative selection, after which naive cells were positively selected on CD45RA and the negative fraction was taken as the memory subset. Blood was collected by leukapheresis, and PBMCs were isolated by Ficoll-Histopaque density gradient centrifugation and then cryopreserved in liquid nitrogen vapor phase. Analytical flow cytometry was used to check the purity and quantity of every magnetically sorted T cell population. Genomic DNA was isolated from every sorted fraction and measured by UV absorbance on a Nanodrop 2000c. Using the deep immunoSEQ assay, multiplex PCR amplified TCR CDR3 regions from genomic DNA. Extracted genomic DNA from each cell subset was spread evenly across all wells of several immunoSEQ 96-well plates, with each plate serving as a replicate. Each replicate PCR for sorted subsets received approximately 200 ng genomic DNA, equal to roughly 33,000 T cell genomes. The purified libraries were quantified using a Qubit 3.0 fluorometer, sized with a Bioanalyzer 2100, and then quantified again using the KAPA Library Quantification kit. Every immunoSEQ 96-well plate was sequenced on a dedicated single-read 150-cycle Illumina NextSeq 550 flow cell. Turning to the authors' computational methods: Because only junctional sequences without quality scores were contained in the immunoSEQ output, filtering matching that applied to full-length reads could not be performed. To assign V/J genes and CDR3, sequences were annotated using PyIR, a Python wrapper for IgBLAST v1.9, with IMGT germline references. Reads were filtered out if the reads had weak V/J assignments (E-value above 1e-6), no CDR3, stop codons, out-of-frame junctions, or ambiguous translated residues. A V3J clonotype was defined by an identical inferred V gene, J gene, and CDR3 amino acid sequence. Percentage overlap between repertoires was computed as shared unique clonotypes divided by the size of the smaller repertoire. Three approaches were used to assess repertoire richness: RTK rarefaction, the Chao1 estimator, and Recon v2.1 estimates of unobserved clonotypes. Generation probabilities were computed with OLGA for all TCRbeta clonotypes obtained by the gDNA method from several donors. The table was pulled from immuneACCESS by TCRdb, which kept in-frame rearrangements only. Such tables lose some clones; where checked, under half of the loss comes from unresolved V genes, and the rest has no known cause. For V, J and clone size, that table is used; D and trimming come from the DNA. This sample is represented by fewer than 1.8 million clones; 98% of them were singletons. The ten largest account for around 0.38% of the sample.

The sample comprised naive CD4+ T cells sorted from blood. Interpreted using the paper, the cell subset or site label stands for: CD45RA+ positively selected. The rearrangement joined TRBV5-1 to TRBJ2-1, and 11 junctional nucleotides match TRBD2. This sequence was found in a man aged 25 to 40 in good health. Here is the DNA: TGCGCCAGCAGCTCCAATAGCGGGAGGGCCTCGGATGAGCAGTTCTTC. It codes for CASSSNSGRASDEQFF.